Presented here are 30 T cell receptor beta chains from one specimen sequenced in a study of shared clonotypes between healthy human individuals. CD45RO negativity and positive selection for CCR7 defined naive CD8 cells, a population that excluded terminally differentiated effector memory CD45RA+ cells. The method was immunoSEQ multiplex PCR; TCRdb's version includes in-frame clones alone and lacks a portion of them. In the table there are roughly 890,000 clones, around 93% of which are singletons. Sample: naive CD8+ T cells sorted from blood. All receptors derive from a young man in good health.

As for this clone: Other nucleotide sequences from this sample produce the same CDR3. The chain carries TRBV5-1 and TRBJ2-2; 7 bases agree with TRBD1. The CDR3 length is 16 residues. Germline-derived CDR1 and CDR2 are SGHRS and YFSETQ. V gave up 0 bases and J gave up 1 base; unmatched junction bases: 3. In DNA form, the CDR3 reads TGCGCCAGCAGCTTGGGAGACAGGGAGAACACCGGGGAGCTGTTTTTT. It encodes CASSLGDRENTGELFF.

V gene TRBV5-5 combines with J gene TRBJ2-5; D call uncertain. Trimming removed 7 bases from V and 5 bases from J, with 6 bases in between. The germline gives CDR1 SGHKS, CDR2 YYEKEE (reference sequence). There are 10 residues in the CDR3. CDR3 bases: TGTGCCAGCGCCGGGGAGACCCAGTACTTC. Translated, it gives CASAGETQYF.

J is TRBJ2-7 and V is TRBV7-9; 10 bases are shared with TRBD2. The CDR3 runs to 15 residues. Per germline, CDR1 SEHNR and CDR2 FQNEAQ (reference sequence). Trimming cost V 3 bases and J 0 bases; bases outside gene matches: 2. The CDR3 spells CASSFTSGASYEQYF. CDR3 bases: TGTGCCAGCAGCTTTACTAGCGGGGCCTCCTACGAGCAGTACTTC.

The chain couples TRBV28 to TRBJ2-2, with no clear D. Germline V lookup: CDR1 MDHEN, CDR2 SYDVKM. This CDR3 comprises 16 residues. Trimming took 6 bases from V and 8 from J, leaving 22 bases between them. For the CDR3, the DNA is TGTGCCAGCAGCCGGCAGGACGAACCTGAAATGGGGGAGCTGTTTTTT. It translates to CASSRQDEPEMGELFF. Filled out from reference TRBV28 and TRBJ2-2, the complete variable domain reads DVKVTQSSRYLVKRTGEKVFLECVQDMDHENMFWYRQDPGLGLRLIYFSYDVKMKEKGDIPEGYSVSREKKERFSLILESASTNQTSMYLCASSRQDEPEMGELFFGEGSRLTVL.

The CDR3 DNA sequence: TGTGCCAGCGGCGCATCGGACAGGGGGGTAGCTTTCTTT. It codes for CASGASDRGVAFF. V gene TRBV19 combines with J gene TRBJ1-1, with 10 bases identical to TRBD1. Per germline, CDR1 LNHDA and CDR2 SQIVND (reference sequence). This CDR3 region has 13 residues. V lost 9 bases and J lost 10; bases outside the gene matches: 11. The whole variable domain, remainder taken from reference TRBV19 and TRBJ1-1, is DGGITQSPKYLFRKEGQNVTLSCEQNLNHDAMYWYRQDPGQGLRLIYYSQIVNDFQKGDIAEGYSVSREKKESFPLTVTSAQKNPTAFYLCASGASDRGVAFFGQGTRLTVV.

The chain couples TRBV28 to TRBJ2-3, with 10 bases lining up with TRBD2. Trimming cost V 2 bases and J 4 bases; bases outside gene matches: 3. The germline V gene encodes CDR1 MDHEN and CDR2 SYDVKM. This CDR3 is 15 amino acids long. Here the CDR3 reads CASSLDLAGADTQYF. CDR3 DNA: TGTGCCAGCAGTTTAGACCTAGCGGGAGCAGATACGCAGTATTTT.

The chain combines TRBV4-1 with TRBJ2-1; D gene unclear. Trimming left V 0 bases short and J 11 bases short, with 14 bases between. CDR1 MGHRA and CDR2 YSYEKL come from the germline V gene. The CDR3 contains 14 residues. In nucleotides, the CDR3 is TGCGCCAGCAGCCAAGATGGCACGGCAGACCAGCAGTTCTTC. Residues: CASSQDGTADQQFF.

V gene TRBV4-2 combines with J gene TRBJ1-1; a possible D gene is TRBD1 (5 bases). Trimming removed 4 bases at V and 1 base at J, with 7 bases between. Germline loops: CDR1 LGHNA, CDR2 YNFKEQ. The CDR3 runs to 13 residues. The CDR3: CASSPGQNTEAFF. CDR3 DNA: TGTGCCAGCAGCCCTGGACAGAACACTGAAGCTTTCTTT.

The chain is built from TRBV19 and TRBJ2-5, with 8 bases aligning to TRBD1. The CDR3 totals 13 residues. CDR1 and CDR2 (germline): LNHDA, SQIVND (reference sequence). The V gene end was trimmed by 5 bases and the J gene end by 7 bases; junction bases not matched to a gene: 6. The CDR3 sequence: CASSLSGGATQYF. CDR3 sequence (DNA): TGTGCCAGTAGTTTATCAGGGGGCGCGACCCAGTACTTC.

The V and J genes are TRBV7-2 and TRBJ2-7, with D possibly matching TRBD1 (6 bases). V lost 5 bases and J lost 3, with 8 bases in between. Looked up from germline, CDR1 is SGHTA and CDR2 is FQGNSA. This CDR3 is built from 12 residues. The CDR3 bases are TGTGCCAGCAGCCAACAGGGCTACGAGCAGTACTTC. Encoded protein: CASSQQGYEQYF.

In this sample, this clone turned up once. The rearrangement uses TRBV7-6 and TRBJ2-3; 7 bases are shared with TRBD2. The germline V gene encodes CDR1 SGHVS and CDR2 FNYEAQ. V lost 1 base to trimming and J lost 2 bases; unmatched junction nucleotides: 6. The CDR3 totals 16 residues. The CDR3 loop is CASSLGGGALTDTQYF. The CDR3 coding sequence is TGTGCCAGCAGCTTAGGGGGGGGAGCCCTCACAGATACGCAGTATTTT. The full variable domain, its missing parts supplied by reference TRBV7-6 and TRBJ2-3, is GAGVSQSPRYKVTKRGQDVALRCDPISGHVSLYWYRQALGQGPEFLTYFNYEAQQDKSGLPNDRFSAERPEGSISTLTIQRTEQRDSAMYRCASSLGGGALTDTQYFGPGTRLTVL.

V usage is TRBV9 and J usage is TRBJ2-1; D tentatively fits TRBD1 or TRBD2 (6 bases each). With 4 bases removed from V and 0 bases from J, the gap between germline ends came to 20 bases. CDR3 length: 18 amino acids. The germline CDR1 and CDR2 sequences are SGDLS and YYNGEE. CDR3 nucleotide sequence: TGTGCCAGCAGCCCGACCGGGACTCCCAGGGGCTCCTACAATGAGCAGTTCTTC. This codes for CASSPTGTPRGSYNEQFF.

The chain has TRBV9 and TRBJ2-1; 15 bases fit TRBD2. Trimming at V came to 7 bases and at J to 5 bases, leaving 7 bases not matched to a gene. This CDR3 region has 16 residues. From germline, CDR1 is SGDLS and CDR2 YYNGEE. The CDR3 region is CASGLAGGPGNNEQFF. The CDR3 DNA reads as TGTGCCAGCGGACTAGCGGGAGGGCCGGGTAACAATGAGCAGTTCTTC.

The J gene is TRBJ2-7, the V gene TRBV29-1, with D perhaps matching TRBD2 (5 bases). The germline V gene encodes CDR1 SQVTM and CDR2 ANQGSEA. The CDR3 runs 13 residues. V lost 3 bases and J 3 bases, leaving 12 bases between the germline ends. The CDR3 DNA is TGCAGCGTTGAGGCCGCCGAGGGCTACGAGCAGTACTTC. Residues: CSVEAAEGYEQYF.

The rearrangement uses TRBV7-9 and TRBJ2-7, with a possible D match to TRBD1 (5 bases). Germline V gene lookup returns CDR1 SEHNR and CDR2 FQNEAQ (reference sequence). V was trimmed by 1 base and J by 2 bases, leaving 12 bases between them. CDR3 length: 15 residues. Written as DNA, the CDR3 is TGTGCCAGCAGCTTAGGGGCAGGGCGTACCTACGAGCAGTACTTC. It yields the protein CASSLGAGRTYEQYF.

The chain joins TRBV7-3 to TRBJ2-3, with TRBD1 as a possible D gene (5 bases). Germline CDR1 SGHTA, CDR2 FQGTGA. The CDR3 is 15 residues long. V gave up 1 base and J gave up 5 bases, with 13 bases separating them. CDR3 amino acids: CASSLKSRALDTQYF. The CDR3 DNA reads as TGTGCCAGCAGCTTAAAGTCCAGGGCCCTAGATACGCAGTATTTT.

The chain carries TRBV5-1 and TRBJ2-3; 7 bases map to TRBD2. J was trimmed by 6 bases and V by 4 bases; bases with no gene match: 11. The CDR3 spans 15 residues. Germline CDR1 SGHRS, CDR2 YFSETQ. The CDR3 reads CASSLELASQDTQYF. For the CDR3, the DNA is TGCGCCAGCAGCCTTGAACTAGCGAGTCAGGATACGCAGTATTTT. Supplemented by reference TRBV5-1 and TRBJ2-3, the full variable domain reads KAGVTQTPRYLIKTRGQQVTLSCSPISGHRSVSWYQQTPGQGLQFLFEYFSETQRNKGNFPGRFSGRQFSNSRSEMNVSTLELGDSALYLCASSLELASQDTQYFGPGTRLTVL.

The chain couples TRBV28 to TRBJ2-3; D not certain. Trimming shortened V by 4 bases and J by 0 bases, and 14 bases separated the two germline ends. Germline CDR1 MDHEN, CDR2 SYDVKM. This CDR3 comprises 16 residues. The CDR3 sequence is CASSSPVKASTDTQYF. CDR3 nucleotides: TGTGCCAGCAGTTCGCCGGTAAAGGCGAGCACAGATACGCAGTATTTT.

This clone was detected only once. In DNA form, the CDR3 reads TGTGCCTGGAGTGCCCCGAGGGACAGGAGCTCCTACGAGCAGTACTTC. Protein: CAWSAPRDRSSYEQYF. V gene TRBV30 combines with J gene TRBJ2-7, with TRBD1 matching over 8 bases. CDR1 is GTSNPN and CDR2 is SVGIG in the germline V gene (reference sequence). The CDR3 sequence is 16 residues long. V gave up 1 base and J gave up 0 bases; unmatched junction bases: 8.

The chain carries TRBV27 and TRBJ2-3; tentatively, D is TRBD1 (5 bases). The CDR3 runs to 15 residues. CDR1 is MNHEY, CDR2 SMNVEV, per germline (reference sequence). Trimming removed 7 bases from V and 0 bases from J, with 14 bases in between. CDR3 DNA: TGTGCCAGCAACCCACAGGTTACTAGCACAGATACGCAGTATTTT. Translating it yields CASNPQVTSTDTQYF.

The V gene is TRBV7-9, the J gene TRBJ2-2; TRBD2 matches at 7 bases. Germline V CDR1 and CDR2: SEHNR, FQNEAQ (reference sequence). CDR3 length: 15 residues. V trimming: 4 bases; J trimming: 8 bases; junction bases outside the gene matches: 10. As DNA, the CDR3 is TGTGCCAGCAGCTCCTTAGGGAGGGGAGCGGGGGAGCTGTTTTTT. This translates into CASSSLGRGAGELFF.

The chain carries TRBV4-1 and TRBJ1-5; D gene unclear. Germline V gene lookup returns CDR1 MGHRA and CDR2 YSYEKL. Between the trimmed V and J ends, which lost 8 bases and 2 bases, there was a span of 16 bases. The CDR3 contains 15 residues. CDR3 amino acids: CASGEEGAGNQPQHF. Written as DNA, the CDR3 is TGCGCCAGCGGGGAGGAGGGAGCCGGCAATCAGCCCCAGCATTTT.

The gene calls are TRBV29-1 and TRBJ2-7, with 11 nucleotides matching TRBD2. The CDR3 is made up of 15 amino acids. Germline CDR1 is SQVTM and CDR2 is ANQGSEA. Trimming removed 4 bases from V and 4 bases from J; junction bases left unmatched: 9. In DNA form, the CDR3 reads TGCAGCGTTGGCGGTGGAGGGACTAGCGGTTACGAGCAGTACTTC. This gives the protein CSVGGGGTSGYEQYF.

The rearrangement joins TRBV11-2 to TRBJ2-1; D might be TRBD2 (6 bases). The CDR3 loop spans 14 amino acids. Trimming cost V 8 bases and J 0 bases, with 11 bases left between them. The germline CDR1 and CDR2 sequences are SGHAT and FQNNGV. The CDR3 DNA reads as TGTGCCAGCGGGACTTATTTCTCCTACAATGAGCAGTTCTTC. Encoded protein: CASGTYFSYNEQFF. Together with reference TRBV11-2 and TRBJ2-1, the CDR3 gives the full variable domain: EAGVAQSPRYKIIEKRQSVAFWCNPISGHATLYWYQQILGQGPKLLIQFQNNGVVDDSQLPKDRFSAERLKGVDSTLKIQPAKLEDSAVYLCASGTYFSYNEQFFGPGTRLTVL.

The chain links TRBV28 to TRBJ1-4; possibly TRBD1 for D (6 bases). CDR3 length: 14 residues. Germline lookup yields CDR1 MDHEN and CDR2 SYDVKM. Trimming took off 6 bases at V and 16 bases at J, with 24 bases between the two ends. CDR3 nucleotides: TGTGCCAGCAGCCAGGACAATTGGGGGGCGTCGTCGTTTTTT. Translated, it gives CASSQDNWGASSFF.

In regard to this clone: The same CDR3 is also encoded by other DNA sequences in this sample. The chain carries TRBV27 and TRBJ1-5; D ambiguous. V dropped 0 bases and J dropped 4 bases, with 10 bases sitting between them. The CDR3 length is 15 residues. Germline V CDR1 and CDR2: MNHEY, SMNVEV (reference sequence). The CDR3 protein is CASSLSWGGNQPQHF. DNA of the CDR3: TGTGCCAGCAGTTTATCGTGGGGAGGGAATCAGCCCCAGCATTTT.

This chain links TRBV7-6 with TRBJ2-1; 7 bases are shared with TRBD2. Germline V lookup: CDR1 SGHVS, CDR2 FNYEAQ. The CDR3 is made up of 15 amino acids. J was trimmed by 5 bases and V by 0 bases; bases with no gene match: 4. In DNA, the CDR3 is TGTGCCAGCAGCTTAGCACTAGCGCCCAACAATGAGCAGTTCTTC. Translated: CASSLALAPNNEQFF.

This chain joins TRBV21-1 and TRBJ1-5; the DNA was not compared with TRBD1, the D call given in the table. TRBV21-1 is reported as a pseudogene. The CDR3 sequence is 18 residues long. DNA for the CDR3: TGTGCCAGCAGCAAACCCTCCCAGGGGGCGGATAGCAATCAGCCCCAGCATTTT. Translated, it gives CASSKPSQGADSNQPQHF.

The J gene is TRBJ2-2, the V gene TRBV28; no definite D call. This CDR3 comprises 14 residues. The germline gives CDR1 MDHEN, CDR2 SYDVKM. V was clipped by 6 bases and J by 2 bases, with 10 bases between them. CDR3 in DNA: TGTGCCAGCAGATTACGGAGCAACACCGGGGAGCTGTTTTTT. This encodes CASRLRSNTGELFF.

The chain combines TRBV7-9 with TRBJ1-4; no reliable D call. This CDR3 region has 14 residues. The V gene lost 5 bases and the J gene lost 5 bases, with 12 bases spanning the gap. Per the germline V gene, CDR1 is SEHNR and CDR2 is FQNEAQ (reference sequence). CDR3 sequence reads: CASSPRGPNEKLFF. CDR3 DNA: TGTGCCAGCAGCCCAAGAGGGCCAAATGAAAAACTGTTTTTT.